What follows are 21 T cell receptor beta chains derived from one specimen sequenced in a study of a mutant IDH1 vaccine in newly diagnosed glioma. No antigen is known for these receptors. Time point meaning: week 5, during vaccination. Topical imiquimod accompanied each vaccine dose, which consisted of 300 ug of mutant IDH1 20-mer peptide. The data were produced by immunoSEQ multiplex PCR, yet TCRdb's version contains in-frame clones alone and is incomplete. The data contain around 56,000 clones, over 70% of them singletons. The sequences come from PBMCs, collected from a glioma patient whose treatment included an IDH1 peptide vaccine. The receptors come from a man aged 30-40 years with glioma.

V is TRBV5-4 and J is TRBJ2-3; D is uncertain. V gave up 4 bases and J gave up 4 bases, with 10 bases separating them. Per the germline V gene, CDR1 is SGHNT and CDR2 is YYREEE (reference sequence). CDR3 length equals 13 residues. This chain's CDR3 is CASSPPLADTQYF. DNA of the CDR3: TGTGCCAGCAGCCCTCCTCTAGCAGATACGCAGTATTTT.

The V call is TRBV4-2, the J call TRBJ1-4; D gene unclear. Germline lookup yields CDR1 LGHNA and CDR2 YNFKEQ. V was cut by 5 bases and J by 2 bases, with 9 bases left in between. This CDR3 is 14 amino acids long. Here the CDR3 DNA reads TGTGCCAGCAGCTTCGGCAGGACTAATGAAAAACTGTTTTTT. This sequence encodes CASSFGRTNEKLFF.

The chain recombines TRBV6-5 with TRBJ1-5; D gene ambiguous. CDR1 and CDR2 from the germline V gene are MNHEY and SVGAGI. There are 13 residues in the CDR3. V shed 4 bases and J shed 3 bases, with 7 bases lying between them. The CDR3 loop is CASSLMDNQPQHF. For the CDR3, the DNA is TGTGCCAGCAGTTTAATGGACAATCAGCCCCAGCATTTT.

The chain joins TRBV5-1 to TRBJ1-2; D is uncertain. The CDR3 extends over 13 amino acids. V lost 2 bases and J lost 5, with 10 bases in between. Germline V gene lookup returns CDR1 SGHRS and CDR2 YFSETQ. This CDR3 reads CASSLLGQYGYTF. CDR3 DNA: TGCGCCAGCAGCTTACTAGGGCAGTATGGCTACACCTTC.

CDR3 amino acids: CAISDPGQNQETQYF. CDR3 DNA sequence: TGTGCCATCAGTGACCCGGGACAGAACCAAGAGACCCAGTACTTC. The chain uses TRBV10-3 and TRBJ2-5, with 7 bases aligning to TRBD1. The germline CDR1 and CDR2 sequences are ENHRY and SYGVKD. V lost 3 bases, J lost 0 bases, and 4 bases stayed unmatched. The CDR3 length is 15 residues.

This rearrangement joins TRBV7-7 to TRBJ2-5, with 11 bases that match TRBD1. This CDR3 comprises 15 residues. The V and J ends lost 5 bases and 2 bases, in that order; junction bases with no gene match: 4. Germline V gives CDR1 SSHAT, CDR2 FNYEAQ (reference sequence). Here the CDR3 DNA reads TGTGCCAGCAGCCCCGGGACAGGGGGTCAAGAGACCCAGTACTTC. This sequence encodes CASSPGTGGQETQYF.

The CDR3: CASSFSIPGASSGNTIYF. CDR3 coding DNA: TGCGCCAGCAGCTTTTCGATCCCAGGGGCGAGCTCTGGAAACACCATATATTTT. V usage is TRBV5-1 and J usage is TRBJ1-3, with D possibly being TRBD1 (6 bases). V was cut by 2 bases and J by 0 bases, with 18 bases left in between. Germline CDR1 is SGHRS and CDR2 is YFSETQ. The CDR3 has 18 amino acids.

The genes are TRBV2 and TRBJ1-2; no reliable D call. Trimming stripped 4 bases from V and 6 bases from J, with 9 bases between. The CDR3 extends over 12 amino acids. Germline V gives CDR1 SNHLY, CDR2 FYNNEI. This chain's CDR3 is CASSGSRHGYTF. The CDR3 DNA is TGTGCCAGCAGTGGGAGTAGGCATGGCTACACCTTC.

The chain has TRBV7-9 and TRBJ1-6; TRBD1 is a possible D gene (6 bases). V lost 3 bases, J lost 8 bases, and 11 bases lay in between. Germline values: CDR1 SEHNR, CDR2 FQNEAQ (reference sequence). CDR3 length: 14 amino acids. The CDR3 DNA is TGTGCCAGCAGCTTTCAGGGGAAGGATTCACCCCTCCACTTT. Translating gives CASSFQGKDSPLHF.

The gene calls are TRBV7-8 and TRBJ2-4, with D perhaps given as TRBD1 or TRBD2 (5 bases each). The CDR3 contains 20 residues. CDR1 and CDR2 (germline): SGHVS, FQNEAQ. Trimming stripped 1 base from V and 0 bases from J, with 22 bases between. In DNA, the CDR3 is TGTGCCAGCAGCTTAGGGGGACCCAGGGTTTGGGGATTAGCCAAAAACATTCAGTACTTC. This translates into CASSLGGPRVWGLAKNIQYF.

V usage is TRBV5-6 and J usage is TRBJ1-6; maybe TRBD1 (6 bases). CDR1 and CDR2 (germline): SGHDT, YYEEEE. The V end was cut by 5 bases, the J end by 2 bases, with 11 bases between. There are 15 residues in the CDR3. The CDR3 is CASSTGKTYNSPLHF. The CDR3 DNA is TGTGCCAGCAGTACAGGGAAGACCTATAATTCACCCCTCCACTTT.

The V gene is TRBV28, the J gene TRBJ2-7, with D tentatively TRBD2 (5 bases). The CDR3 totals 15 residues. The V end was cut by 5 bases, the J end by 0 bases, with 14 bases between. Germline V lookup: CDR1 MDHEN, CDR2 SYDVKM. The CDR3 region has the DNA TGTGCCAGCAGTGGTAACGGGATCCTCTCCTACGAGCAGTACTTC. Protein: CASSGNGILSYEQYF.

This clone was counted a few times. The V gene is TRBV7-9, the J gene TRBJ1-5; 9 bases line up with TRBD1. The CDR3 has 15 amino acids. Germline V gives CDR1 SEHNR, CDR2 FQNEAQ (reference sequence). V lost 5 bases, J lost 8 bases, and 10 bases stayed unmatched. For the CDR3, the DNA is TGTGCCAGCAGCCGCGGACAGGGGCTCTCCGAGCCCCAGCATTTT. Residues: CASSRGQGLSEPQHF.

V is TRBV19 and J is TRBJ1-1; unclear D gene. The CDR3 sequence is 15 residues long. Trimming shortened V by 2 bases and J by 0 bases, and 10 bases separated the two germline ends. Germline-derived CDR1 and CDR2 are LNHDA and SQIVND (reference sequence). CDR3 sequence reads: CASSIRTVLNTEAFF. The DNA of the CDR3 is TGTGCCAGTAGTATAAGGACGGTACTGAACACTGAAGCTTTCTTT.

This chain uses TRBV5-1 with TRBJ2-2; 11 nucleotides align to TRBD1. Germline trimming cut 3 bases from V and 5 bases from J; bases unmatched to any gene: 6. The CDR3 loop spans 16 amino acids. Germline V gene lookup returns CDR1 SGHRS and CDR2 YFSETQ. The CDR3 region has the DNA TGCGCCAGCAGCTGGCAGGGGACAGGGGGAACCGGGGAGCTGTTTTTT. This encodes CASSWQGTGGTGELFF.

The V and J genes are TRBV28 and TRBJ1-5; no clear D. Germline CDR1 reads MDHEN; CDR2 reads SYDVKM. The V gene lost 3 bases and the J gene lost 0 bases, with 9 bases spanning the gap. CDR3 length: 15 residues. Here the CDR3 reads CASSFHQNSNQPQHF. The CDR3 DNA is TGTGCCAGCAGTTTCCATCAGAATAGCAATCAGCCCCAGCATTTT.

V is TRBV5-4 and J is TRBJ2-3; D may match TRBD1 or TRBD2 (6 bases each). The CDR3 covers 14 residues. Deletions cut 1 base from V and 5 bases from J, with 11 bases between. From germline, CDR1 is SGHNT and CDR2 YYREEE (reference sequence). The CDR3: CASSLLGGGDTQYF. The CDR3 DNA reads TGTGCCAGCAGCTTGTTGGGGGGCGGAGATACGCAGTATTTT.

This sequence joins TRBV5-4 and TRBJ1-2, with a possible D match to TRBD1 (6 bases). The germline gives CDR1 SGHNT, CDR2 YYREEE (reference sequence). Trimming pared 3 bases from V and 0 bases from J, leaving 21 bases between. The CDR3 runs 18 residues. The CDR3 DNA reads as TGTGCCAGCAGCTCCACCTGGGGGTGGGGGCGAGCTAACTATGGCTACACCTTC. Translation gives CASSSTWGWGRANYGYTF.

The CDR3 reads CASSSTDWGAQYF. The DNA of the CDR3 is TGTGCCAGCAGTTCCACGGACTGGGGGGCCCAGTACTTC. The chain recombines TRBV28 with TRBJ2-5, with TRBD2 as a possible D gene (6 bases). CDR3 length equals 13 residues. V was pared by 4 bases and J by 9 bases, with 15 bases between. Germline V gene lookup returns CDR1 MDHEN and CDR2 SYDVKM.

The genes are TRBV27 and TRBJ1-1; D is undetermined. The CDR3 sequence is 13 residues long. CDR1 is MNHEY and CDR2 is SMNVEV in the germline V gene (reference sequence). Trimming shortened V by 2 bases and J by 1 base, and 5 bases separated the two germline ends. The CDR3 nucleotides read TGTGCCAGCAGTTTAAGGGAGAACACTGAAGCTTTCTTT. It translates to CASSLRENTEAFF.

The rearrangement joins TRBV7-6 to TRBJ1-1; 10 bases align to TRBD1. Trimming cost V 5 bases and J 4 bases; bases outside gene matches: 4. CDR3 size: 14 residues. Germline V gene data show CDR1 as SGHVS and CDR2 as FNYEAQ. CDR3 DNA sequence: TGTGCCAGCAGCAATCGGGACAGGGGCACTGAAGCTTTCTTT. Translated, it gives CASSNRDRGTEAFF.